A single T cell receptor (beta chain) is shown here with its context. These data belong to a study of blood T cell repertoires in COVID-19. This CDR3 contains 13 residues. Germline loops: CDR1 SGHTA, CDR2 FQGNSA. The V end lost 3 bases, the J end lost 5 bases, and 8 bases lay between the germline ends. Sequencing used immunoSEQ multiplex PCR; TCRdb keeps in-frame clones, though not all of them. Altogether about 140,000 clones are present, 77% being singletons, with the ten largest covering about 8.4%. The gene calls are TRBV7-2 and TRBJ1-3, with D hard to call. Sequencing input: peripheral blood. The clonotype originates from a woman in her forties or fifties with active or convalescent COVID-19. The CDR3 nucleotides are TGTGCCAGCAGCTTTATAAACAGAAACACCATATATTTT. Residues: CASSFINRNTIYF.